The rows below give T cell receptor beta chains drawn from one sample of a study of T cells in tuberculosis. The assay was immunoSEQ multiplex PCR, and TCRdb's table has in-frame clones only and misses some. Altogether about 35,000 clones are present, about 90% being singletons, with the ten largest covering 5% to 5.5%. Sequencing was performed on PBMCs, taken at tuberculosis diagnosis. The receptors here all came from an adult with tuberculosis. Both conserved end residues are part of each CDR3. Each record gives: clone size, J gene, D gene, V gene, CDR3 DNA, CDR3 protein. A D gene is named only where the DNA matches it firmly. Rows give clone size only sometimes, using once, few, many, or a class for an expanded clone.

. | TRBJ2-3 | TRBD2 | TRBV18 | TGTGCCAGCTCACCCTACGGCCCAGCGGGGGGCACAGATACGCAGTATTTT | CASSPYGPAGGTDTQYF
. | TRBJ2-7 | . | TRBV2 | TGTGCCAGCAGCCTTCACAGGGTAGTAAAGGACGAGCAGTACTTC | CASSLHRVVKDEQYF
. | TRBJ2-5 | TRBD2 | TRBV28 | TGTGCCAGCAGTACCCCTAGCGGGGGGTGGGAGACCCAGTACTTC | CASSTPSGGWETQYF
. | TRBJ2-7 | TRBD1 | TRBV4-1 | TGCGCCAGCAGCCAGACAGGGCTAACCTACGAGCAGTACTTC | CASSQTGLTYEQYF
. | TRBJ1-2 | TRBD1 | TRBV6-5 | TGTGCCAGCAGTTACGCTACCGGGACAGGGGAGGAAGGCTACACCTTC | CASSYATGTGEEGYTF
. | TRBJ2-1 | TRBD2 | TRBV30 | TGTGCCTGGAGCGGACTAGCGGAGCAGTTCTTC | CAWSGLAEQFF
. | TRBJ1-1 | TRBD1 | TRBV10-3 | TGTGCCATCACTAGGACAGGGGGCAATGAGGGAGCTTTCTTT | CAITRTGGNEGAFF
. | TRBJ1-6 | TRBD1 | TRBV7-2 | TGTGCCAGCAGCTTAGACCGGCAGGGGGATTCACCCCTCCACTTT | CASSLDRQGDSPLHF
. | TRBJ2-5 | TRBD1 | TRBV2 | TGTGCCAGCACCGGGACAGGCCATTGGGCCCAGTACTTC | CASTGTGHWAQYF
. | TRBJ1-1 | TRBD1 | TRBV6-6 | TGTGCCAGCCGGGGTAGGGGACAGGGAGACACTGAAGCTTTCTTT | CASRGRGQGDTEAFF
. | TRBJ1-2 | . | TRBV6-4 | TGTGCCAGGACCTCTCGCTGTCGGGGGTCCTATGGCTACACCTTC | CARTSRCRGSYGYTF
once | TRBJ2-3 | TRBD2 | TRBV5-4 | TGTGCCATCCCGGGCGGGGGGGCCTTAACTAGCACAGATACGCAGTATTTT | CAIPGGGALTSTDTQYF
. | TRBJ1-6 | TRBD1 | TRBV4-1 | TGCGCCAGCAGCCAATACCGAACCGGGACAGGGAACTCACCCCTCCACTTT | CASSQYRTGTGNSPLHF
. | TRBJ2-2 | . | TRBV5-1 | TGCGCCAGCAGCCAAAACACCGGGGAGCTGTTTTTT | CASSQNTGELFF
. | TRBJ2-1 | . | TRBV7-9 | TGTGCCAGCAGCTGGAGCAATGAGCAGTTCTTC | CASSWSNEQFF
few | TRBJ1-1 | . | TRBV7-2 | TGTGCCAGCAGCTTAGGAAGAGGGAACGTTGAAGCTTTCTTT | CASSLGRGNVEAFF
. | TRBJ1-2 | . | TRBV28 | TGTGCCAGCACTACAGGGATCGGATATGGCTACACCTTC | CASTTGIGYGYTF
. | TRBJ1-2 | . | TRBV4-1 | TGCGCCAGCAGCCAAGAACCTCTTAGATATGGCTACACCTTC | CASSQEPLRYGYTF
. | TRBJ2-7 | . | TRBV12-5 | TGTGCTAGTGGTTTGGGGCCAGGGGCTTACGAGCAGTACTTC | CASGLGPGAYEQYF
. | TRBJ2-6 | . | TRBV7-8 | TGTGCCAGCAGCTTGCGGGAATCGGTTTCTGGGGCCAACGTCCTGACTTTC | CASSLRESVSGANVLTF
. | TRBJ1-1 | TRBD1 | TRBV7-7 | TGTGCTAGCAGCTCCGGACAGGACCTCTTGGCTTTCTTT | CASSSGQDLLAFF
. | TRBJ1-6 | . | TRBV5-6 | TGTGCCAGCAGCTTGGCCCAGAATTCACCCCTCCACTTT | CASSLAQNSPLHF
once | TRBJ1-2 | . | TRBV2 | TGTGCCAGCAGTGGGGGGAGGGGAGGACCCGACTATGGCTACACCTTC | CASSGGRGGPDYGYTF
. | TRBJ1-2 | TRBD1 | TRBV15 | TGTGCCACCAGCAGGGATGACAGGGGTCGAGATGGCTACACCTTC | CATSRDDRGRDGYTF
. | TRBJ1-1 | TRBD1 | TRBV7-2 | TGTGCCAGCAGCGGGACAGGGGTTAACACTGAAGCTTTCTTT | CASSGTGVNTEAFF
. | TRBJ2-1 | . | TRBV5-1 | TGCGCCAGCAGCTTGGATTCAGGGTTAGCCAATGAGCAGTTCTTC | CASSLDSGLANEQFF
. | TRBJ1-1 | TRBD1 | TRBV2 | TGTGCCAGCAGTTTATTTCAGGGGGCGAGGGACACTGAAGCTTTCTTT | CASSLFQGARDTEAFF
. | TRBJ1-2 | TRBD1 | TRBV30 | TGTGCCTGGGCCCCCAGACAGGGGTCGGATGGCTACACCTTC | CAWAPRQGSDGYTF
. | TRBJ2-7 | . | TRBV10-1 | TGCGCCAGCAGTGAGAAGCCGGACATCGACGAGCAGTACTTC | CASSEKPDIDEQYF
. | TRBJ1-2 | . | TRBV4-3 | TGCGCCAGCAGCCAAGAGAGGACAGAGGGTGGCTACACCTTC | CASSQERTEGGYTF
. | TRBJ1-2 | TRBD1 | TRBV28 | TGTGCCAGCAGTTTCCCGGGACAGGGGGCGTTCGGCTACACCTTC | CASSFPGQGAFGYTF
. | TRBJ2-1 | TRBD2 | TRBV29-1 | TGCAGCGGGACTAGTAGTATCTATGAGCAGTTCTTC | CSGTSSIYEQFF
. | TRBJ1-1 | TRBD1 | TRBV5-1 | TGCGCCAGCAGCTTGGTAGGGACAGGGAGGAACACTGAAGCTTTCTTT | CASSLVGTGRNTEAFF
. | TRBJ1-1 | TRBD1 | TRBV6-5 | TGTGCCAGCAGTTACCCGACAGGGGAGGCTTTCTTT | CASSYPTGEAFF
. | TRBJ2-3 | TRBD1 | TRBV28 | TGTGCCAGCCGCGGGACAGGGGTGACAGATACGCAGTATTTT | CASRGTGVTDTQYF
. | TRBJ2-5 | . | TRBV6-5 | TGTGCCAGCAGTTACGGGCGGGACGGGGAGACCCAGTACTTC | CASSYGRDGETQYF
. | TRBJ2-5 | . | TRBV19 | TGTGCCAGTAGTCCTTTAACACGAGGGGAGACCCAGTACTTC | CASSPLTRGETQYF
. | TRBJ1-5 | . | TRBV4-1 | TGCGCCAGCAGCCAAGAGGCCCTCAAGAAGCCCCAGCATTTT | CASSQEALKKPQHF
. | TRBJ1-5 | TRBD1 | TRBV7-2 | TGTGCCAGCAGCGCCGGGACAGGTGATCATCAGCCCCAGCATTTT | CASSAGTGDHQPQHF